The 16 T cell receptor beta chains in this list originate from one sample, sequenced in a study of T cell responses to AZD1222 COVID-19 vaccine. TCRdb's copy holds only in-frame clones and misses some; the assay was immunoSEQ multiplex PCR. The sample has some 180,000 clones; roughly 92% are singletons. Material: peripheral blood, obtained 28 days after the second AZD1222 dose. These receptors originate from an adult who received the AZD1222 COVID-19 vaccine.

V is TRBV7-9 and J is TRBJ1-1; D is unresolved. CDR1 is SEHNR and CDR2 is FQNEAQ in the germline V gene (reference sequence). The CDR3 consists of 13 residues. V lost 7 bases and J lost 2, with 11 bases in between. CDR3 DNA: TGTGCCAGCATCGACACGGTCAACACTGAAGCTTTCTTT. The encoded protein is CASIDTVNTEAFF.

This clone was seen only a few times. The chain carries TRBV18 and TRBJ1-4; no definite D call. This CDR3 has 15 amino acids. CDR1 KGHSH and CDR2 LQKENI come from the germline V gene. Between the trimmed V and J ends, which lost 3 bases and 6 bases, there was a span of 14 bases. CDR3 in DNA: TGTGCCAGCTCACCCCTCTTGGCCGGGGATGAAAAACTGTTTTTT. Translation: CASSPLLAGDEKLFF.

The gene calls are TRBV27 and TRBJ2-7; a possible D gene is TRBD2 (6 bases). The CDR3 is made up of 14 amino acids. Trimming pared 6 bases from V and 2 bases from J, leaving 14 bases between. Germline CDR1 MNHEY, CDR2 SMNVEV (reference sequence). The CDR3 region is CASREGRPPYEQYF. The CDR3 DNA is TGTGCCAGCAGGGAGGGGAGGCCCCCCTACGAGCAGTACTTC.

The rearrangement links TRBV19 to TRBJ1-5; D is undetermined. CDR1 is LNHDA, CDR2 SQIVND, per germline (reference sequence). The CDR3 loop spans 13 amino acids. V lost 2 bases and J lost 4, with 6 bases in between. As DNA, the CDR3 is TGTGCCAGTAGTATATCGAGAAATCAGCCCCAGCATTTT. The encoded protein is CASSISRNQPQHF.

This chain connects TRBV19 to TRBJ2-5; D uncertain. Per the germline V gene, CDR1 is LNHDA and CDR2 is SQIVND (reference sequence). This CDR3 spans 14 amino acids. Trimming pared 7 bases from V and 0 bases from J, leaving 12 bases between. In DNA, the CDR3 is TGTGCCAGTAAGAACCGTTCCAACCAAGAGACCCAGTACTTC. Translation: CASKNRSNQETQYF. Drawing the rest from reference TRBV19 and TRBJ2-5, the complete variable domain is DGGITQSPKYLFRKEGQNVTLSCEQNLNHDAMYWYRQDPGQGLRLIYYSQIVNDFQKGDIAEGYSVSREKKESFPLTVTSAQKNPTAFYLCASKNRSNQETQYFGPGTRLLVL.

This chain joins TRBV6-7 and TRBJ2-1; 13 bases fit TRBD2. TRBV6-7 is reported as an ORF; its role is uncertain. The V segment lost 11 bases and the J segment 8 bases; nucleotides outside the gene matches: 18. The CDR3 has 17 residues. The CDR3 DNA sequence: TGTGCCCCCCCGCCCGCCCTACTAGCGGGGGGGCCCGATGAGCAGTTCTTC. Its translation: CAPPPALLAGGPDEQFF.

This chain connects TRBV6-5 to TRBJ2-3; TRBD2 might be the D (6 bases). CDR1 is MNHEY, CDR2 SVGAGI, per germline. CDR3 length: 16 amino acids. V was cut by 0 bases and J by 0 bases, with 10 bases left in between. The CDR3 bases are TGTGCCAGCAGTTACTCGGGGGGAACAAGCACAGATACGCAGTATTTT. Its protein is CASSYSGGTSTDTQYF.

The chain couples TRBV11-2 to TRBJ1-3; D gene uncertain. The CDR3 consists of 14 residues. Germline V CDR1 and CDR2: SGHAT, FQNNGV. V was clipped by 2 bases and J by 4 bases, with 9 bases between them. The chain's CDR3 is CASSLLMRGNTIYF. The CDR3 nucleotides read TGTGCCAGCAGCTTACTCATGCGGGGAAACACCATATATTTT.

The genes are TRBV29-1 and TRBJ1-5; TRBD1 might be the D (5 bases). In germline, CDR1 is SQVTM, CDR2 ANQGSEA. This CDR3 is 13 amino acids long. Trimming pared 7 bases from V and 4 bases from J, leaving 14 bases between. CDR3 sequence reads: CSAVGGMNQPQHF. CDR3 DNA: TGCAGCGCGGTGGGGGGAATGAATCAGCCCCAGCATTTT.

This chain joins TRBV29-1 and TRBJ2-1, with 11 bases fitting TRBD2. The CDR3 consists of 16 residues. Germline assignment: CDR1 SQVTM and CDR2 ANQGSEA. V lost 0 bases to trimming and J lost 5 bases; unmatched junction nucleotides: 6. The chain's CDR3 is CSVEDSLAGANNEQFF. CDR3 DNA sequence: TGCAGCGTTGAAGACTCACTAGCGGGAGCTAACAATGAGCAGTTCTTC.

The rearrangement links TRBV18 to TRBJ2-2; D ambiguous. The CDR3 runs 14 residues. Germline CDR1 and CDR2: KGHSH and LQKENI. V was pared by 3 bases and J by 4 bases, with 9 bases between. CDR3 sequence: CASSPRQVTGELFF. CDR3 DNA: TGTGCCAGCTCACCCAGGCAGGTCACCGGGGAGCTGTTTTTT.

The chain couples TRBV20-1 to TRBJ2-2; 7 bases are a match to TRBD2. In germline, CDR1 is DFQATT, CDR2 SNEGSKA (reference sequence). The CDR3 runs to 13 residues. V lost 3 bases, J lost 7 bases, and 5 bases stayed unmatched. The CDR3 loop is CSASLRGVGELFF. Written as DNA, the CDR3 is TGCAGTGCTAGTCTCCGGGGGGTCGGGGAGCTGTTTTTT.

CDR3 region: CASSLGGLVGQPQHF. The CDR3 DNA reads TGTGCCAGCAGCTTGGGGGGACTGGTTGGTCAGCCCCAGCATTTT. This chain links TRBV7-9 with TRBJ1-5; D possibly corresponds to TRBD1 (5 bases). CDR1 is SEHNR and CDR2 is FQNEAQ in the germline V gene (reference sequence). V was trimmed by 3 bases and J by 6 bases, leaving 15 bases between them. CDR3 length equals 15 residues.

CDR3: CSVEVGREAFF. The CDR3 nucleotides read TGCAGCGTTGAAGTAGGCCGTGAAGCTTTCTTT. The chain is built from TRBV29-1 and TRBJ1-1; no clear D gene. Germline-derived CDR1 and CDR2 are SQVTM and ANQGSEA. With 1 base removed from V and 7 bases from J, the gap between germline ends came to 7 bases. The CDR3 length is 11 residues.

This rearrangement joins TRBV10-2 to TRBJ2-2, with no clear D. The V end was cut by 2 bases, the J end by 4 bases, with 14 bases between. CDR1 is WSHSY and CDR2 is SAAADI in the germline V gene. The CDR3 sequence is 16 residues long. CDR3 amino acids: CASSELTQKGTGELFF. The CDR3 nucleotides are TGCGCCAGCAGTGAGCTGACTCAAAAAGGCACCGGGGAGCTGTTTTTT.

CDR3 region: CASTEPGAEQYF. The CDR3 DNA sequence: TGTGCCAGCACCGAACCCGGGGCGGAGCAGTACTTC. V and J are TRBV3-1 (or the pseudogene TRBV3-2) and TRBJ2-7; either TRBD1 or TRBD2 may supply D (5 bases each). The germline gives CDR1 LGHDT, CDR2 YNNKEL (reference sequence). The CDR3 loop spans 12 amino acids. V dropped 7 bases and J dropped 7 bases, with 14 bases sitting between them.